This TCR beta chain was profiled in a study of blood T cell repertoires in COVID-19. Study-wide background: Collection of acute and convalescent COVID-19 samples took place in the United States, Italy and Spain. T cells, B-cell-depleted T cells, or PBMCs supplied cDNA or gDNA.

Original handling: Nucleated cell number was recorded as an estimate derived from reference gene primer amplification. The repertoire was sequenced with immunoSEQ multiplex PCR; TCRdb's copy has only in-frame clones and lacks some. The V and J calls and clone size were taken over from that table, and D and trimming were inferred from the DNA. The data contain about 210,000 clones, around 83% of them singletons. Trimming shortened V by 2 bases and J by 2 bases, and 13 bases separated the two germline ends. This CDR3 comprises 15 residues. Germline CDR1 and CDR2: SGDLS and YYNGEE. The source is a man in his forties or fifties with active or convalescent COVID-19. J is TRBJ1-2 and V is TRBV9; D is uncertain. The sequenced sample was peripheral blood. CDR3 sequence reads: CASSVFQVSNYGYTF. The CDR3 DNA follows: TGTGCCAGCAGCGTCTTCCAGGTCAGCAACTATGGCTACACCTTC.